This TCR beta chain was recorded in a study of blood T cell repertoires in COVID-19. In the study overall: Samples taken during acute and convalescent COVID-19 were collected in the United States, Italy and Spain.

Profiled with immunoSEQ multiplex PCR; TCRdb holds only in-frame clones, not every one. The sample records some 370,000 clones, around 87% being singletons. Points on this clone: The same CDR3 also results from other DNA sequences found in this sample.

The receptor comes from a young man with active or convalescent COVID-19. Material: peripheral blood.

The CDR3 DNA follows: TGTGCCACCAGCAGAGGTGGGCTAGCGGGAGGGGATGAGCAGTTCTTC. This gives the protein CATSRGGLAGGDEQFF. This chain joins TRBV15 and TRBJ2-1; the match to TRBD2 covers 12 bases. The CDR3 totals 16 residues. V shed 1 base and J 8 bases; nucleotides not matched to a gene: 6. The germline V gene has CDR1 LNHNV and CDR2 YYDKDF (reference sequence).